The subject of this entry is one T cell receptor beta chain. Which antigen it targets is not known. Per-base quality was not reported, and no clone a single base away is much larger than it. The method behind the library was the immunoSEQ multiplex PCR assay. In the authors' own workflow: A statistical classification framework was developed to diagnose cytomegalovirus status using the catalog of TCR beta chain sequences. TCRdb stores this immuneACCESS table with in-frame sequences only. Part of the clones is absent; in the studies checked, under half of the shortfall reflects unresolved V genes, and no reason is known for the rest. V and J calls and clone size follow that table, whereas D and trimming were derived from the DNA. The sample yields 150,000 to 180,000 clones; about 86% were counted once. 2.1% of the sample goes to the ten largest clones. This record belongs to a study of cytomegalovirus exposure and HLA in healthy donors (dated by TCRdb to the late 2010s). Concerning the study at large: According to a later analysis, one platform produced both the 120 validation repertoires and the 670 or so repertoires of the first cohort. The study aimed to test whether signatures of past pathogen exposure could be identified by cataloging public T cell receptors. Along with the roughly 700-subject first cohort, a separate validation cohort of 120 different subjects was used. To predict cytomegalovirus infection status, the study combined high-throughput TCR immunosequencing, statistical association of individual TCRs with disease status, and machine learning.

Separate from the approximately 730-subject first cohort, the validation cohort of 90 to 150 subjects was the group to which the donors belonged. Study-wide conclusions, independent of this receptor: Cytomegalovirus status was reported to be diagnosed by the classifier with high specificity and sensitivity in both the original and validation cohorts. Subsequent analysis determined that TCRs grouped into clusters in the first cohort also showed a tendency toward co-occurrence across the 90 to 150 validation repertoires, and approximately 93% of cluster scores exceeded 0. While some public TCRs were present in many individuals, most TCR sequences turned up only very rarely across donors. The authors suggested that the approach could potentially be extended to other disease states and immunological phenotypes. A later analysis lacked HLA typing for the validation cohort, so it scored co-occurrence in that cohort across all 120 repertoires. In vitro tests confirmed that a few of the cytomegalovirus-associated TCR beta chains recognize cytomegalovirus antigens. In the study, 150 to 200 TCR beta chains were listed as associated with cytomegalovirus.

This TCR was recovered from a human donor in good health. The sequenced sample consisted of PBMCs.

Read as DNA, the sequence is TGTGCCAGCAGCTTGCCCGGAGGCTTGGATTCACCCCTCCACTTT. It codes for CASSLPGGLDSPLHF. The chain joins TRBV5-4 to TRBJ1-6, with the D gene call left open. Per the germline V gene (reference sequence), SGHNT is the CDR1 and YYREEE is the CDR2. At the junction V is shortened by 1 base and J by 8 bases, with 13 bases in between. From the cysteine up to the phenylalanine, the CDR3 has a length of 15 residues. The DNA shown is the 45-base CDR3, in frame from base 1. Joined to the reference TRBV5-4 and TRBJ1-6 proteins, this CDR3 gives the full variable domain: ETGVTQSPTHLIKTRGQQVTLRCSSQSGHNTVSWYQQALGQGPQFIFQYYREEENGRGNFPPRFSGLQFPNYSSELNVNALELDDSALYLCASSLPGGLDSPLHFGNGTRLTVT.